This T cell receptor (beta chain) comes out of a study of neoadjuvant anti-PD-1 for oral cavity cancer. On the study more broadly: Around day 43, patients without progression received a fourth nivolumab dose before surgery.

The germline V gene has CDR1 SGHRS and CDR2 YFSETQ. The CDR3 is made up of 15 amino acids. The V end lost 5 bases, the J end lost 3 bases, and 17 bases lay between the germline ends. Using immunoSEQ multiplex PCR, the repertoire was profiled, and TCRdb retains in-frame clones only, with some absent. The sample holds over 60,000 clones, about 90% seen once. As for time point: after neoadjuvant nivolumab, at surgical resection. The starting material was PBMCs, obtained after nivolumab (anti-PD-1) treatment. The rearrangement joins TRBV5-1 to TRBJ1-1; TRBD1 might be the D (5 bases). The clonotype originates from a person between 40 and 85 years old with oral cavity squamous cell carcinoma. CDR3 amino acids: CASRRHPWGYTEAFF. The DNA for the CDR3 is TGCGCCAGCAGGAGACACCCTTGGGGGTACACTGAAGCTTTCTTT.